These T cell receptor beta chains were read from a single sample in a study of early T cells in non-severe SARS-CoV-2 infection. One entry per CDR3 protein results from TCRdb running MiXCR on the 5' RACE reads. Of about 56,000 distinct CDR3 sequences in the sample, around an eighth were seen once. Sequenced: whole blood. These TCRs come from an adult who was a healthcare worker with PCR-confirmed SARS-CoV-2 infection or an uninfected control (not recorded which). The CDR3 runs from the conserved cysteine through the conserved F or W. D genes are given only for firm matches. Expanded clones are given a class, and other clones once, few, many or no size at all.

size: many; J: TRBJ2-3; D: .; V: TRBV9; DNA: TGTGCCAGCAGCATCTTCAGTGCAGATACGCAGTATTTT; CDR3: CASSIFSADTQYF
size: .; J: TRBJ2-7; D: TRBD1; V: TRBV9; DNA: TGTGCCAGCAGCGAGGGAGTGGGGCAGGGGGTTTACGAGCAGTACTTC; CDR3: CASSEGVGQGVYEQYF
size: .; J: TRBJ2-2; D: .; V: TRBV5-6; DNA: TGTGCCAGCAGTTCGAGGGGTATCGGGGAGCTGTTTTTT; CDR3: CASSSRGIGELFF
size: many; J: TRBJ2-3; D: TRBD1; V: TRBV5-5; DNA: TGTGCCAGCAGCCTGGGACAGGGGGCAAATACGCAGTATTTT; CDR3: CASSLGQGANTQYF
size: many; J: TRBJ2-7; D: TRBD2; V: TRBV18; DNA: TGTGCCAGCTCTCTCAAACAGGGACTAGTTTCCTACGAGCAGTACTTC; CDR3: CASSLKQGLVSYEQYF
size: .; J: TRBJ2-7; D: TRBD1; V: TRBV28; DNA: TGTGCCAGCAGTTCCTTGGGGACAGGGGTTAACGAGCAGTACTTC; CDR3: CASSSLGTGVNEQYF
size: many; J: TRBJ2-2; D: .; V: TRBV12-5; DNA: TGTGCTAGCCTAGGGGCTGACGGGGAGCTGTTTTTT; CDR3: CASLGADGELFF
size: few; J: TRBJ2-5; D: .; V: TRBV11-2; DNA: TGTGCCAGCAGCTTAGATGGACCCCGGGGAGAGACCCAGTACTTC; CDR3: CASSLDGPRGETQYF
size: .; J: TRBJ2-7; D: TRBD2; V: TRBV5-6; DNA: TGTGCCAGCAGCTTGGCAGGACTAGCGGGACCCGAGCAGTACTTC; CDR3: CASSLAGLAGPEQYF
size: .; J: TRBJ1-1; D: .; V: TRBV6-6; DNA: TGTGCCGGCAGTTGGACGGCAAGCCCCGAAGCTTTCTTT; CDR3: CAGSWTASPEAFF
size: medium-sized; J: TRBJ1-5; D: TRBD1; V: TRBV6-6; DNA: TGTGCCAGCACTATGTTAGATGGCAGGGGGGGCAATCAGCCCCAGCATTTT; CDR3: CASTMLDGRGGNQPQHF
size: .; J: TRBJ1-5; D: .; V: TRBV10-3; DNA: TGTGCCATCAGCGATACAGGGATGGGCAATCAGCCCCAGCATTTT; CDR3: CAISDTGMGNQPQHF
size: .; J: TRBJ2-2; D: .; V: TRBV18; DNA: TGTGCCAGCTCACCACTCACCGGGGAGCTGTTTTTT; CDR3: CASSPLTGELFF
size: many; J: TRBJ2-1; D: TRBD2; V: TRBV11-2; DNA: TGTGCCAGCAGTATGGGGACTAGAGAGGTAGATGAGCAGTTCTTC; CDR3: CASSMGTREVDEQFF
size: .; J: TRBJ1-2; D: .; V: TRBV28; DNA: TGTGCCAGCAGTTTCCCCGATGGCTACACCTTC; CDR3: CASSFPDGYTF
size: once; J: TRBJ2-1; D: .; V: TRBV7-9; DNA: TGTGCCAGCAGCTATCGCCGGGACAAATACAATGAGCAGTTCTTC; CDR3: CASSYRRDKYNEQFF
size: .; J: TRBJ2-7; D: .; V: TRBV10-3; DNA: TGTGCCATCAGTGAGTCGACAGCTACCTACGAGCAGTACTTC; CDR3: CAISESTATYEQYF
size: many; J: TRBJ1-1; D: TRBD1; V: TRBV6-1; DNA: TGTGCCAGCACCCAAAGGACAGGGATGAACACTGAAGCTTTCTTT; CDR3: CASTQRTGMNTEAFF
size: many; J: TRBJ2-1; D: .; V: TRBV7-6; DNA: TGTGCCAGCAGCTACGGGACACTCTCCCACAATGAGCAGTTCTTC; CDR3: CASSYGTLSHNEQFF
size: few; J: TRBJ2-5; D: .; V: TRBV10-1; DNA: TGCGCCAGCAGTGATCAAGGCCTGGGGACCCAGTACTTC; CDR3: CASSDQGLGTQYF
size: .; J: TRBJ2-7; D: .; V: TRBV29-1; DNA: TGCAGCGTTGCGGGAGTCCGAGAGCAGTACTTC; CDR3: CSVAGVREQYF
size: many; J: TRBJ2-6; D: TRBD1; V: TRBV5-1; DNA: TGCGCCAGCAGCTTGAACGGACAGGGGACTTCTGGGGCCAACGTCCTGACTTTC; CDR3: CASSLNGQGTSGANVLTF
size: many; J: TRBJ1-3; D: .; V: TRBV5-1; DNA: TGCGCCAGCAGCTTTGGGCTCACGAAGATCTCTGGAAACACCATATATTTT; CDR3: CASSFGLTKISGNTIYF
size: few; J: TRBJ2-7; D: TRBD1; V: TRBV20-1; DNA: TGCAGTGCGGACAGGGGGATATGGGAGCAGTACTTC; CDR3: CSADRGIWEQYF
size: few; J: TRBJ1-1; D: .; V: TRBV6-1; DNA: TGTGCCAGCAGTGTCCTAACGGCGGTCGGTGAAGCTTTCTTT; CDR3: CASSVLTAVGEAFF
size: many; J: TRBJ2-7; D: TRBD2; V: TRBV6-1; DNA: TGTGCCAGCAGTTCCCGCGGGAGCTCCTACGAGCAGTACTTC; CDR3: CASSSRGSSYEQYF
size: .; J: TRBJ1-5; D: .; V: TRBV20-1; DNA: TGCTGTGCTAGGCGACAGAATCAGCCCCAGCATTTT; CDR3: CCARRQNQPQHF